The 2 T cell receptor beta chains below were found in one sample sequenced in a study of glioma-infiltrating T cells. Using RNA template, CDR3s of TCR alpha and beta were amplified with iRepertoire arm-PCR. TCRdb reanalysed the multiplex PCR reads using MiXCR and keeps one entry per CDR3 protein. The sample includes roughly 100,000 distinct CDR3 sequences, about 30% of them seen just once. Sequenced: glioma tissue, nonneoplastic brain tissue, or PBMCs (not recorded which). All receptors come from a human donor with low-grade glioma or glioblastoma, undergoing nonglioma brain surgery, or in good health (not recorded which).

This clonotype was detected a few times. V gene TRBV7-3 combines with J gene TRBJ1-1; no clear D. Germline CDR1 is SGHTA and CDR2 is FQGTGA. The V and J ends lost 2 bases and 0 bases respectively, with 4 bases between them. The CDR3 is 13 residues long. The CDR3 DNA reads TGTGCCAGCAGCTTAGCCCTGAACACTGAAGCTTTCTTT. Encoded protein: CASSLALNTEAFF.

Comment on this clonotype: This may be a read error: a much more frequent sequence differs by one nucleotide. V is TRBV7-2 and J is TRBJ2-1, with TRBD2 identical over 13 bases. Germline V gene lookup returns CDR1 SGHTA and CDR2 FQGNSA. This CDR3 is built from 18 residues. The CDR3 region has the DNA TGTGCCAGCGGCTTAACCGGACTAGCGGGGGCCTTCTACAATGAGCAGTTCTTC. It translates to CASGLTGLAGAFYNEQFF.